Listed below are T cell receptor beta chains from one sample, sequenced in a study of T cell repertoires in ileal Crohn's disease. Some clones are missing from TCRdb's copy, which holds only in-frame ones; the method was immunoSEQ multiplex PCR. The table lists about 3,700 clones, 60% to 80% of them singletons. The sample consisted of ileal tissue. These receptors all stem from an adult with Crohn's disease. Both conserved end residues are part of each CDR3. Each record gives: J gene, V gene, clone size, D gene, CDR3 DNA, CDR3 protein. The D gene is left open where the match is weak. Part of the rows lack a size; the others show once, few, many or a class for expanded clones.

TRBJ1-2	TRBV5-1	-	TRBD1	TGCGCCAGCAGCGGGGGAGGACAGGGGGCGCCCGGCTACACCTTC	CASSGGGQGAPGYTF
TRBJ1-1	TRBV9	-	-	TGTGCCAGCAGCGTAGGGCCGCTGAACACTGAAGCTTTCTTT	CASSVGPLNTEAFF
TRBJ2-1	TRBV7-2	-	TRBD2	TGTGCCAGCAGCTTAAATCCGTCTAGCGGGAGCTCCTACAATGAGCAGTTCTTC	CASSLNPSSGSSYNEQFF
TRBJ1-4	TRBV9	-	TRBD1	TGTGCCAGCAGCCAAGACACAGGGGTTAATGAAAAACTGTTTTTT	CASSQDTGVNEKLFF
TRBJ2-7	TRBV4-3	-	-	TGCGCCAGCAGCCAAGATGACACCTCCTACGAGCAGTACTTC	CASSQDDTSYEQYF
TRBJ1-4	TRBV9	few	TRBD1	TGTGCCAGCAGCGTAGCCGGGACAGGGAATGAAAAACTGTTTTTT	CASSVAGTGNEKLFF
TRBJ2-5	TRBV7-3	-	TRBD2	TGTGCCAGCAGCCGCCAACGGGGGGGAGAGACCCAGTACTTC	CASSRQRGGETQYF
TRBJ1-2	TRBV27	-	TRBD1	TGTGCCAGCAGTTGGGACAGGTCGGGCGGCTACACCTTC	CASSWDRSGGYTF
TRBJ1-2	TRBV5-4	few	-	TGTGCCAGCAGCTTGGGGGGGAGGGATGGCTACACCTTC	CASSLGGRDGYTF
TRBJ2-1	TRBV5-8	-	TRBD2	TGTGCCAGCAGCTTGACCAAAACTGCTCCTAGCGGGAGGATATATGAGCAGTTCTTC	CASSLTKTAPSGRIYEQFF
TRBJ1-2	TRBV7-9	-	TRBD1	TGTGCCAGCAGCTTAGATTCGGGACAGGGCCCCAATAACTATGGCTACACCTTC	CASSLDSGQGPNNYGYTF
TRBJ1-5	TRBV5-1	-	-	TGCGCCAGCAGCTTGGCCCCAAATCAGCCCCAGCATTTT	CASSLAPNQPQHF
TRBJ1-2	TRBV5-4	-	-	TGTGCCAGCAGCTTGGGTCAGAACTATGGCTACACCTTC	CASSLGQNYGYTF
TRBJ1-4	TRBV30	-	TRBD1	TGTGCCTGGAGCCAACCTCGACAGGGGGCAGTGGAAAAACTGTTTTTT	CAWSQPRQGAVEKLFF
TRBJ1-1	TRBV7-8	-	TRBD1	TGTGCCAGCAGCGAGGGGGCTGGGGCTTTCTTT	CASSEGAGAFF
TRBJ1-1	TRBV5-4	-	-	TGTGCCAGCAGCTTATCGGTAACGAACACTGAAGCTTTCTTT	CASSLSVTNTEAFF
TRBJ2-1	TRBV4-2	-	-	TGTGCCAGCAGCCCGAGCGGCTCCTACAATGAGCAGTTCTTC	CASSPSGSYNEQFF
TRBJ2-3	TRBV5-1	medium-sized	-	TGCGCCAGCAGCCGGACTACCGGGATCACAGATACGCAGTATTTT	CASSRTTGITDTQYF
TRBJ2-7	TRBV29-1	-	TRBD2	TGCAGCGTTTATAGCGGGAGCGTCGACGAGCAGTACTTC	CSVYSGSVDEQYF
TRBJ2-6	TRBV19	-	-	TGTGCCAGTACATCTGGGGCCAACGTCCTGACTTTC	CASTSGANVLTF
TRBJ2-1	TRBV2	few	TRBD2	TGTGCCGATCGGGGGGGCTCCTACAATGAGCAGTTCTTC	CADRGGSYNEQFF
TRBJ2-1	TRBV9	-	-	TGTGCCAGCAGCGTATCAATACAGGGTGATAGTAATGAGCAGTTCTTC	CASSVSIQGDSNEQFF